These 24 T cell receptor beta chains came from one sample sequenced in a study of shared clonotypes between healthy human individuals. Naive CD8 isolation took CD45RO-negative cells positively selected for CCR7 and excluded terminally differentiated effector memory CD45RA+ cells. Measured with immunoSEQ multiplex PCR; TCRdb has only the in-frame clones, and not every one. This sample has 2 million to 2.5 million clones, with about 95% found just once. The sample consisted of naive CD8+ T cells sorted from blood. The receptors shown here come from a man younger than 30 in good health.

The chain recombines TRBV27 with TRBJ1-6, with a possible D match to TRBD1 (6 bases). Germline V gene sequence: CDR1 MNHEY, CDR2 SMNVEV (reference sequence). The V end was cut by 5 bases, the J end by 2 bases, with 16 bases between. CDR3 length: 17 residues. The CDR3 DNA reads TGTGCCAGCAGTCCCAACATTGGGGGCGCCTATAATTCACCCCTCCACTTT. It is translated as CASSPNIGGAYNSPLHF.

The DNA for the CDR3 is TGCGCCAACCCACAGGAGGCCTCCTACGAGCAGTACTTC. It is translated as CANPQEASYEQYF. J is TRBJ2-7 and V is TRBV23-1; D tentatively reads TRBD1 or TRBD2 (5 bases each). TRBV23-1 belongs to the ORF category, with a function that is uncertain. This CDR3 region has 13 residues. V was clipped by 10 bases and J by 0 bases, with 13 bases between them.

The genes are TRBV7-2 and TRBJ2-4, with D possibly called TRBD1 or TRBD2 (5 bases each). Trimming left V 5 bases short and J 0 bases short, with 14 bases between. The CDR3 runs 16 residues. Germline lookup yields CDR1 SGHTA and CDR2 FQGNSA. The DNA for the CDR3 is TGTGCCAGCAGCCCACGGGACCCCTTAGCCAAAAACATTCAGTACTTC. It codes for CASSPRDPLAKNIQYF.

CDR3 in DNA: TGTGCCAGCAGTTTAGGGCGGGGGGCTTCGACAGATACGCAGTATTTT. This encodes CASSLGRGASTDTQYF. The chain combines TRBV28 with TRBJ2-3; the match to TRBD2 covers 8 bases. The CDR3 runs to 16 residues. Per the germline V gene, CDR1 is MDHEN and CDR2 is SYDVKM. The J segment lost 3 bases and the V segment lost 2 bases, leaving 7 bases of the junction unmatched.

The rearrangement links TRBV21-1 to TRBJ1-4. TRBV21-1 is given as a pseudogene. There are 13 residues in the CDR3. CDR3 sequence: CASSKVTSEKLFF. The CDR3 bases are TGTGCCAGCAGCAAAGTCACGAGCGAAAAACTGTTTTTT.

The CDR3 sequence: CASSELGGNSPLHF. In nucleotides, the CDR3 is TGTGCCAGCAGTGAACTAGGGGGCAATTCACCCCTCCACTTT. The rearrangement joins TRBV6-1 to TRBJ1-6, with 7 bases aligning to TRBD1. V lost 2 bases, J lost 7 bases, and 2 bases stayed unmatched. The germline V gene has CDR1 MNHNS and CDR2 SASEGT. This CDR3 spans 14 amino acids.

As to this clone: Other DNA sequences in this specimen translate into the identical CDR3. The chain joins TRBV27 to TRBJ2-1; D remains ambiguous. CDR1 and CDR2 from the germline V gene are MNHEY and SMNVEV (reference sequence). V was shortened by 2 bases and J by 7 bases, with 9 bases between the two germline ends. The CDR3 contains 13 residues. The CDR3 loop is CASSLTPLNEQFF. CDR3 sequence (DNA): TGTGCCAGCAGTTTAACGCCTCTAAATGAGCAGTTCTTC.

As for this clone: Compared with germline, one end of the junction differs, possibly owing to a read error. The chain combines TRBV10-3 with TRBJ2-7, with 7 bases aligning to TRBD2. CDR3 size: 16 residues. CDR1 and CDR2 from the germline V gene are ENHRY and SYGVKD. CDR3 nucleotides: TGTGCCATCAGTGAGAAGACTAGCTTGCACTCCTCCGAGCAGTACTTC. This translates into CAISEKTSLHSSEQYF.

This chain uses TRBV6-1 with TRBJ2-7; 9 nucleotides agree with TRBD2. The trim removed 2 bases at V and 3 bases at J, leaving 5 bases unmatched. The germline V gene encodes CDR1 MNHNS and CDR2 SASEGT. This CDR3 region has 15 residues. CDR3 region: CASSETIAGDYEQYF. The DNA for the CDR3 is TGTGCCAGCAGTGAAACAATAGCGGGGGACTACGAGCAGTACTTC.

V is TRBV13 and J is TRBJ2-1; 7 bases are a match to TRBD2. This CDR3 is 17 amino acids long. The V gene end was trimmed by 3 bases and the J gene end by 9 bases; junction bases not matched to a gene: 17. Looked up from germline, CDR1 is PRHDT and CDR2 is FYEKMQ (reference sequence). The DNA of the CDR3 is TGTGCCAGCAGCTTGGAACCGGGACCCTGGGGGGGTAGTGAGCAGTTCTTC. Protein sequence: CASSLEPGPWGGSEQFF.

CDR3: CASSAGTPGNTIYF. Here the CDR3 DNA reads TGTGCCAGCAGCGCCGGGACACCTGGAAACACCATATATTTT. The chain is built from TRBV25-1 and TRBJ1-3, with TRBD1 as a possible D gene (6 bases). CDR3 length equals 14 residues. In germline, CDR1 is MGHDK, CDR2 SYGVNS. V was shortened by 6 bases and J by 2 bases, with 11 bases between the two germline ends. The whole variable domain, filled in from reference TRBV25-1 and TRBJ1-3, reads EADIYQTPRYLVIGTGKKITLECSQTMGHDKMYWYQQDPGMELHLIHYSYGVNSTEKGDLSSESTVSRIRTEHFPLTLESARPSHTSQYLCASSAGTPGNTIYFGEGSWLTVV.

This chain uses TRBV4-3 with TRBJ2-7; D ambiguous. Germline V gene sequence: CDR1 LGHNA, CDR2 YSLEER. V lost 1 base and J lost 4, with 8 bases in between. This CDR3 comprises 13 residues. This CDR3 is CASSQGHGYEQYF. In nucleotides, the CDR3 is TGCGCCAGCAGCCAAGGCCACGGATACGAGCAGTACTTC.

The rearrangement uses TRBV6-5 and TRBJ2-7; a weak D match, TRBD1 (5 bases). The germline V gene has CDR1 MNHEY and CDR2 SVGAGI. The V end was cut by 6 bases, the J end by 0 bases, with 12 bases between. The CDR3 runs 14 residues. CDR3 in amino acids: CASRVVQASYEQYF. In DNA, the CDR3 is TGTGCCAGCAGGGTAGTACAGGCCTCCTACGAGCAGTACTTC.

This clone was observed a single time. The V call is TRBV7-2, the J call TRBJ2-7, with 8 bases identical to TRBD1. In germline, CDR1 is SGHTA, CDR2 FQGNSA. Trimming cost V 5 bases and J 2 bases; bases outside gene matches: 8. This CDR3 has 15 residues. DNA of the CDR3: TGTGCCAGCAGCCTCCTCGGGACAGGAGCCTACGAGCAGTACTTC. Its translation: CASSLLGTGAYEQYF.

CDR3 sequence reads: CASSHRTGDANTIYF. In DNA form, the CDR3 reads TGCGCCAGCAGCCACCGGACAGGGGACGCAAACACCATATATTTT. The J gene is TRBJ1-3, the V gene TRBV4-1; 9 positions match TRBD1. Germline V gene lookup returns CDR1 MGHRA and CDR2 YSYEKL. V gave up 3 bases and J gave up 6 bases; unmatched junction bases: 6. This CDR3 is 15 amino acids long.

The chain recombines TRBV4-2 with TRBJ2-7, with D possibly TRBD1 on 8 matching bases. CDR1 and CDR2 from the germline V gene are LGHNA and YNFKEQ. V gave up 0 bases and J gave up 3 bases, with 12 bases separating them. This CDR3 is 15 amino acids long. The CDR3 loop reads CASSQDTGGGYEQYF. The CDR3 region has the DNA TGTGCCAGCAGCCAAGATACAGGGGGGGGCTACGAGCAGTACTTC.

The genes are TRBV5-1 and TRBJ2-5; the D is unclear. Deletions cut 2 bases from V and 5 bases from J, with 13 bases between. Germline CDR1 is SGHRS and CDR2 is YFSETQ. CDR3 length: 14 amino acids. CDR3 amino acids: CASSFSGLRETQYF. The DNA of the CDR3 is TGCGCCAGCAGCTTCTCGGGCCTTCGGGAGACCCAGTACTTC. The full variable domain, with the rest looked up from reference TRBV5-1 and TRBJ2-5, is KAGVTQTPRYLIKTRGQQVTLSCSPISGHRSVSWYQQTPGQGLQFLFEYFSETQRNKGNFPGRFSGRQFSNSRSEMNVSTLELGDSALYLCASSFSGLRETQYFGPGTRLLVL.

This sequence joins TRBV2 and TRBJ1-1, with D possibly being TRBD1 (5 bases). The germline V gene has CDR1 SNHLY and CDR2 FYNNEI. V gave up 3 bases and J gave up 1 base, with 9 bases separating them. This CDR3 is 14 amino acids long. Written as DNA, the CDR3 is TGTGCCAGCAGTGATCGGGGACCGAACACTGAAGCTTTCTTT. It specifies CASSDRGPNTEAFF.

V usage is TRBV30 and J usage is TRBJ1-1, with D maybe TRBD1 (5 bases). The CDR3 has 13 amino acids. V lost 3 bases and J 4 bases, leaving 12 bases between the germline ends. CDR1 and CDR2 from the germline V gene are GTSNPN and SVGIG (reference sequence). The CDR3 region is CAWSPRESTEAFF. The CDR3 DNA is TGTGCCTGGAGCCCCAGGGAAAGCACTGAAGCTTTCTTT.

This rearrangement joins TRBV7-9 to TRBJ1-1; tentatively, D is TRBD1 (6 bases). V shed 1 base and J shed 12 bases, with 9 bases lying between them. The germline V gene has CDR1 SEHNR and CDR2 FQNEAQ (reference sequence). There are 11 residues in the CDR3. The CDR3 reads CASSLGTDTFF. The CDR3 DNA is TGTGCCAGCAGCTTAGGGACAGACACTTTCTTT.

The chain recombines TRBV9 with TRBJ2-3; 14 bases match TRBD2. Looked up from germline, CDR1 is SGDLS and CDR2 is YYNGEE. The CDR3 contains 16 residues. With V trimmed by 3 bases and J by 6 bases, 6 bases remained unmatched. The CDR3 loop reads CASSAGLAGVRDTQYF. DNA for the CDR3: TGTGCCAGCAGCGCGGGACTAGCGGGAGTCCGGGATACGCAGTATTTT.

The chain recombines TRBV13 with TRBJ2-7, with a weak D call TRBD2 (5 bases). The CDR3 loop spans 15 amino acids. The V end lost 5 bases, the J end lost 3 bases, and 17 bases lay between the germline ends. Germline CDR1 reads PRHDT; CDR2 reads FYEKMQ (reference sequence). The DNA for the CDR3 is TGTGCCAGCAGCCCACTCCGCGAGGGCGACTACGAGCAGTACTTC. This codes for CASSPLREGDYEQYF.

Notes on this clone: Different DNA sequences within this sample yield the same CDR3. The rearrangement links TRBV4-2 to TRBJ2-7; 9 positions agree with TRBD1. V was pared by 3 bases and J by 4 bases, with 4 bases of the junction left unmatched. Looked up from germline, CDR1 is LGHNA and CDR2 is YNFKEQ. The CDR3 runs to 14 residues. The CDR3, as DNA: TGTGCCAGCAGCCACCCGGGACAGGGATACGAGCAGTACTTC. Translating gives CASSHPGQGYEQYF.

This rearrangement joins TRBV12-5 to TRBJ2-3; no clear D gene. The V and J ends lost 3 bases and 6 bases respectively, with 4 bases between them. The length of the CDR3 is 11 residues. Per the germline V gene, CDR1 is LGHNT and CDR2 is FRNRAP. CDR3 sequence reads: CASGFGDTQYF. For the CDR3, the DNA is TGTGCTAGTGGTTTTGGTGATACGCAGTATTTT.